These 3 T cell receptor beta chains originate from one sample sequenced in a study of shared clonotypes between healthy human individuals. Sequencing used immunoSEQ multiplex PCR; TCRdb keeps in-frame clones, though not all of them. Seen here are fewer than 1 million clones, 95% to 97% observed once, and the top ten hold under 0.3%. Naive-designated CD8 cells lacked CD45RO, were positively enriched for CCR7, and omitted terminally differentiated effector memory CD45RA+ cells. Sequenced: naive CD8+ T cells sorted from blood. These receptors came from a man aged 30 to 39 in good health.

Remarks on this clone: The same CDR3 is also encoded by other DNA sequences in this sample. This rearrangement joins TRBV5-4 to TRBJ2-1; D gene unclear. Germline-derived CDR1 and CDR2 are SGHNT and YYREEE (reference sequence). CDR3 length: 12 amino acids. The ends were cut back, 1 base at V and 10 bases at J, with 9 bases in the middle. The DNA for the CDR3 is TGTGCCAGCAGCTTGAGCCCGAACGAGCAGTTCTTC. Its translation is CASSLSPNEQFF.

About this clone itself: The identical CDR3 is also encoded by other nucleotide sequences in the sample. The chain recombines TRBV7-9 with TRBJ2-7, with D perhaps TRBD2 (5 bases). Germline V gene lookup returns CDR1 SEHNR and CDR2 FQNEAQ (reference sequence). V was shortened by 3 bases and J by 3 bases, with 6 bases between the two germline ends. This CDR3 contains 12 residues. CDR3 in amino acids: CASSFRGYEQYF. As DNA, the CDR3 is TGTGCCAGCAGCTTCCGGGGCTACGAGCAGTACTTC.

The rearrangement links TRBV29-1 to TRBJ2-5, with 13 bases matching TRBD2. Germline CDR1 is SQVTM and CDR2 is ANQGSEA. The CDR3 extends over 17 amino acids. V shed 3 bases and J 0 bases; nucleotides not matched to a gene: 7. CDR3 sequence reads: CSVEPGLAGRYQETQYF. The DNA for the CDR3 is TGCAGCGTTGAGCCGGGACTAGCGGGGCGGTACCAAGAGACCCAGTACTTC.